These T cell receptor beta chains were read from a single sample in a study of PD-1 blockade in classical Hodgkin lymphoma. Produced via immunoSEQ multiplex PCR; TCRdb's table is partial and in-frame only. The data show 25,000 to 30,000 clones, less than 85% seen once. Sequenced here: peripheral blood mononuclear cells (PBMCs), sampled before the second cycle of nivolumab. These receptors were collected from a human donor with classical Hodgkin lymphoma. Both conserved end residues are part of each CDR3. The D gene is left open where the match is weak.

cdr3_length d_call j_call v_call cdr3_aa
14 - TRBJ2-3 TRBV6-1 CASSARDSTDTQYF
16 TRBD2 TRBJ2-7 TRBV4-3 CASRPGLAGGWYEQYF
15 - TRBJ2-2 TRBV4-2 CASSQESSNTGELFF
13 - TRBJ1-1 TRBV7-9 CASRHRENTEAFF
14 TRBD1 TRBJ1-1 TRBV5-1 CASSDGQGNTEAFF
11 TRBD2 TRBJ2-3 TRBV20-1 CSAGLVGTQYF
16 - TRBJ2-1 TRBV11-2 CASSLQGWGGYNEQFF
18 TRBD2 TRBJ2-7 TRBV7-9 CASSLAELRLAGDNEQYF
15 - TRBJ2-5 TRBV4-1 CASSQDRGAQETQYF
14 TRBD1 TRBJ2-3 TRBV7-2 CASSPDRGGDTQYF
12 - TRBJ1-4 TRBV30 CAWRRGGEKLFF
15 - TRBJ2-7 TRBV7-9 CASSHRRDGNYEQYF
11 - TRBJ2-4 TRBV7-2 CASSLGPVQYF
16 - TRBJ1-2 TRBV7-9 CASSPTRVRGNYGYTF